This T cell receptor (beta chain) derives from a study of T cells in Graves' hyperthyroidism and ophthalmopathy. Germline assignment: CDR1 LGHNA and CDR2 YNFKEQ. CDR3 length equals 15 residues. Trimming took off 0 bases at V and 7 bases at J, with 15 bases between the two ends. Amplified regions were TCR beta CDR3 sequences from RNA transcripts. When the TCR CDR3 underwent first-round RT-PCR, the HTBI primer set was used. TCRdb redid the calling of the multiplex PCR reads with MiXCR, one entry per CDR3 protein. The data contain around 240,000 distinct CDR3 sequences, roughly 15% of them singletons. The rearrangement uses TRBV4-2 and TRBJ1-2; no clear D gene. Input material: blood. The clonotype was recovered from a woman aged 18-29 years with Graves' ophthalmopathy. The CDR3 loop is CASSQEAAGESGYTF. Here the CDR3 DNA reads TGTGCCAGCAGCCAAGAGGCGGCAGGCGAAAGTGGCTACACCTTC.